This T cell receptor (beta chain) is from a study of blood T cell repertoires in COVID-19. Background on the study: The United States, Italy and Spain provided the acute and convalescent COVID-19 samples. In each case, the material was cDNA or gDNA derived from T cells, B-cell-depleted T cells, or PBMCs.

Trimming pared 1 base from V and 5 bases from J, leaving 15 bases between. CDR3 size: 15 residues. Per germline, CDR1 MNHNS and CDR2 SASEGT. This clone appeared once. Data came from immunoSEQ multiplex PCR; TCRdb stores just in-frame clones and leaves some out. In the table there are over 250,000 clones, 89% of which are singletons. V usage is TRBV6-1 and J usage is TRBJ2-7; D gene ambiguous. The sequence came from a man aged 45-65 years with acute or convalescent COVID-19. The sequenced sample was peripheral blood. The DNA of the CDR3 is TGTGCCAGCAGTGAAGGGTCGACCCGGGTGAACGAGCAGTACTTC. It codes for CASSEGSTRVNEQYF.